What follows describes a single T cell receptor beta chain. This record belongs to a study of cytomegalovirus exposure and HLA in healthy donors. The PCR ran on 60 Vbeta and 13 Jbeta primers. Produced via immunoSEQ multiplex PCR; TCRdb's table is partial and in-frame only. The table records about 94,000 clones, around four fifths of them present only once. Germline V gene lookup returns CDR1 SGHDT and CDR2 YYEEEE. V lost 0 bases and J lost 3, with 14 bases in between. The CDR3 consists of 16 residues. The rearrangement uses TRBV5-6 and TRBJ2-3, with D possibly matching TRBD2 (7 bases). This sequence originates from a man aged 35 to 55 in good health and CMV-seropositive. The material sequenced was PBMCs. This CDR3 is CASSLVGGHGTDTQYF. CDR3 DNA sequence: TGTGCCAGCAGCTTGGTGGGGGGGCACGGTACAGATACGCAGTATTTT.